This is a list of T cell receptor beta chains from one sample in a study of T cells after yellow fever vaccination. In TCRdb, the 5' RACE reads were re-called with MiXCR into one record per CDR3 protein. The sample yields 300,000 to 400,000 distinct CDR3 sequences, 8.7% seen once. The sample consisted of PBMCs, taken on the day of the first yellow fever vaccination. All receptors come from a man between 18 and 35 years old who received the YFV17D yellow fever vaccine. The CDR3 runs from the conserved cysteine through the conserved F or W. Each record gives: V gene, J gene, clone size, CDR3 protein. Clone size is stated in some rows and not others, as once, few, many or a class when expanded.

>TRBV5-5|TRBJ2-1|few
CASTSGLAGGPQFF
>TRBV4-3|TRBJ1-6|NA
CASSQGGGIVSPLHF
>TRBV7-2|TRBJ2-1|NA
CASSLEYVLSEQFF
>TRBV4-2|TRBJ2-5|NA
CASRRGGADPETQYF
>TRBV4-1|TRBJ1-4|many
CASSGGRRNEKLFF
>TRBV12-3/TRBV12-4|TRBJ1-3|NA
CASSRTAPGNTIYF
>TRBV20-1|TRBJ2-1|NA
CSARGAGGALDEQFF
>TRBV2|TRBJ2-3|NA
CASSWEPIGGQYF
>TRBV6-1|TRBJ1-2|few
CASSEPGFLYGYTF
>TRBV29-1|TRBJ1-5|NA
CSAQEGDQPQHF
>TRBV29-1|TRBJ2-2|many
CSVCTAANTGELFF
>TRBV7-2|TRBJ2-3|NA
CASSPRTSGVTDTQYF
>TRBV9|TRBJ1-1|many
CASSVAVGGGNTEAFF
>TRBV19|TRBJ1-1|many
CASTIRPGRPNTEAFF
>TRBV7-2|TRBJ2-7|NA
CACSLEQRSYEQYF
>TRBV10-3|TRBJ1-5|NA
CAISEGGAPSNQPQHF
>TRBV4-1|TRBJ1-5|few
CASSAGQPNQPQHF
>TRBV5-1|TRBJ2-3|few
CASSSPGTDTQYF
>TRBV6-5|TRBJ2-3|many
CASSYLSATDTQYF
>TRBV7-2|TRBJ2-3|NA
CASSLWGGGANTQYF
>TRBV12-3/TRBV12-4|TRBJ2-7|NA
CASSPEKGLAGDYEQYF
>TRBV5-1|TRBJ2-2|few
CASSYSPGQNTGELFF
>TRBV6-1|TRBJ1-1|NA
CASSPKGTLMNTEAFF
>TRBV2|TRBJ2-4|many
CASLPAGGKNIQYF
>TRBV6-2/TRBV6-3|TRBJ2-5|few
CASSYSGRVQETQYF
>TRBV5-1|TRBJ2-1|NA
CASSLDLKGNEQFF
>TRBV7-2|TRBJ1-1|many
CASSSNTRNTEAFF
>TRBV4-2|TRBJ2-5|NA
CASSQGRGGAEETQYF
>TRBV5-8|TRBJ1-5|NA
CASSFPHTGYSNQPQHF
>TRBV2|TRBJ2-1|few
CASYGALSYNEQFF
>TRBV7-2|TRBJ2-4|NA
CASSPAAGASNSQYF
>TRBV4-1|TRBJ2-3|NA
CASSRSGGARTDTQYF
>TRBV7-2|TRBJ2-1|few
CASSLYWAEQFF
>TRBV4-2|TRBJ2-1|NA
CASSPPSAENNEQFF
>TRBV20-1|TRBJ1-2|few
CSARVHSTPSPLFYTF
>TRBV4-2|TRBJ2-1|many
CASSRGQVGDEQFF
>TRBV4-2|TRBJ2-5|few
CASSPLAGGKETQYF
>TRBV12-3/TRBV12-4|TRBJ2-2|many
CASSPRATGELFF
>TRBV10-2|TRBJ2-6|many
CASSEDRASGANVLTF
>TRBV5-1|TRBJ2-3|few
CASSLIRGAADTQYF
>TRBV2|TRBJ2-3|NA
CASSEAWGGTDTQYF
>TRBV2|TRBJ2-2|few
CASISGAGNTGELFF
>TRBV19|TRBJ1-1|NA
CASSEGYNTEAFF
>TRBV21-1|TRBJ2-5|NA
CASPLGDRVWETQYF
>TRBV10-3|TRBJ2-3|many
CAITRRAGGADTQYF
>TRBV12-3/TRBV12-4|TRBJ1-1|few
CASSPPGISAFF
>TRBV18|TRBJ2-2|NA
CASSPDRATGELFF
>TRBV4-1|TRBJ2-5|many
CASSRWDFLPKGQQETQYF
>TRBV7-9|TRBJ1-2|NA
CASSLGGNGYTF
>TRBV5-1|TRBJ2-3|few
CASGGGDHGRTDTQYF
>TRBV20-1|TRBJ1-2|NA
CSPKAGAGGYTF
>TRBV12-3/TRBV12-4|TRBJ2-7|NA
CASSRQGAGGSLWEQYF
>TRBV4-3|TRBJ2-3|NA
CASSQDLPTTSTDTQYF
>TRBV18|TRBJ2-7|many
CASSRDSSSYEQYF
>TRBV28|TRBJ2-6|NA
CAESRSGANVLTF
>TRBV5-1|TRBJ2-3|few
CASSLGPSGDTDTQYF